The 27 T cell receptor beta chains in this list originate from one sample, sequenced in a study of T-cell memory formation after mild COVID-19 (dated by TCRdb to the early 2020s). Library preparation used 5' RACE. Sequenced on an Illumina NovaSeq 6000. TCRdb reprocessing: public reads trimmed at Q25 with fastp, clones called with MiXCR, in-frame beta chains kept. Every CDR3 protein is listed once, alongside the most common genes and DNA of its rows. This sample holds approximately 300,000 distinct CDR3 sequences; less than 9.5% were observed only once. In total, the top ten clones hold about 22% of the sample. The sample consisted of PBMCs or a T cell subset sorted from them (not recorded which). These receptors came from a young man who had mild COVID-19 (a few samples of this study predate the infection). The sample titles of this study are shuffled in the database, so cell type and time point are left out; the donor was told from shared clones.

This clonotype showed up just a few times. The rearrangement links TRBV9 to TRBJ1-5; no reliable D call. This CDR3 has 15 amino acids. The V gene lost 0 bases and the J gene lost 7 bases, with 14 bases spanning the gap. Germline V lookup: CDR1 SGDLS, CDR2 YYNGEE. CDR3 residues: CASSVGSEARQPQHF. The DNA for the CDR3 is TGTGCCAGCAGCGTAGGTTCGGAGGCTAGGCAGCCCCAGCATTTT.

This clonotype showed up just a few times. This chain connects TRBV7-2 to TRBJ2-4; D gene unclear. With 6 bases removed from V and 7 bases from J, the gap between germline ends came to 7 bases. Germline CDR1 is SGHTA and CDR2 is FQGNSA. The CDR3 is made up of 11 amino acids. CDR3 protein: CASSARNIQYF. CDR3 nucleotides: TGTGCCAGCAGTGCGCGGAACATTCAGTACTTC. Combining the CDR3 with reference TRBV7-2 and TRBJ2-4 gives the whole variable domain GAGVSQSPSNKVTEKGKDVELRCDPISGHTALYWYRQSLGQGLEFLIYFQGNSAPDKSGLPSDRFSAERTGGSVSTLTIQRTQQEDSAVYLCASSARNIQYFGAGTRLSVL.

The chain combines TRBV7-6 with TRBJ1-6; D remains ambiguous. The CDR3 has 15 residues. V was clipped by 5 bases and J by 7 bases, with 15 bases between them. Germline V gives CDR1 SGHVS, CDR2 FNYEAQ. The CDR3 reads CASSPGRSSNSPLHF. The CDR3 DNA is TGTGCCAGCAGCCCCGGGAGATCGAGCAATTCACCCCTCCACTTT.

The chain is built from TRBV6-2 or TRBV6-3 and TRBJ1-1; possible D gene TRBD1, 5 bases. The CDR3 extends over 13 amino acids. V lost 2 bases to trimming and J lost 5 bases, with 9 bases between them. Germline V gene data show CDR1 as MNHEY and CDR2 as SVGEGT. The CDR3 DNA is TGTGCCAGCAGTTACCAGGGTTGGACTGAAGCTTTCTTT. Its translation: CASSYQGWTEAFF.

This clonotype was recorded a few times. CDR3: CASSFLTVGNQPQHF. The CDR3, as DNA: TGTGCCAGCAGTTTCTTAACGGTCGGCAATCAGCCCCAGCATTTT. The chain joins TRBV12-3 or TRBV12-4 to TRBJ1-5, with no clear D. The ends were cut back, 3 bases at V and 2 bases at J, with 11 bases in the middle. CDR3 size: 15 residues.

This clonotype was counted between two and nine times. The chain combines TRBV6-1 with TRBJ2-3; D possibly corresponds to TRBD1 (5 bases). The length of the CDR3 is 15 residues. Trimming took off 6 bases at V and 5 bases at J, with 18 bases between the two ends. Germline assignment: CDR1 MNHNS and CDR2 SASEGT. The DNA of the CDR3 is TGTGCCAGCAGCGCGCTAGGGGCCGGACAAGATACGCAGTATTTT. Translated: CASSALGAGQDTQYF.

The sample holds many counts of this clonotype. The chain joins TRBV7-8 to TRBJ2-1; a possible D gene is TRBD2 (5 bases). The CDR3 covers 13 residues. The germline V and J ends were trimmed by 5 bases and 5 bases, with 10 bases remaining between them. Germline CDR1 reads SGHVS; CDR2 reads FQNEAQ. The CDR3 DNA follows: TGTGCCAGCAGCCCGGACTCACACAATGAGCAGTTCTTC. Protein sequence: CASSPDSHNEQFF.

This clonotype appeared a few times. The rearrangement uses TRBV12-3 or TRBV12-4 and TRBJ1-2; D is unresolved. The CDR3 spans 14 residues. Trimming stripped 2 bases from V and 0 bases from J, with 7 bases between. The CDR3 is CASSLLVTNYGYTF. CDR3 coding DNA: TGTGCCAGCAGTTTATTGGTTACTAACTATGGCTACACCTTC.

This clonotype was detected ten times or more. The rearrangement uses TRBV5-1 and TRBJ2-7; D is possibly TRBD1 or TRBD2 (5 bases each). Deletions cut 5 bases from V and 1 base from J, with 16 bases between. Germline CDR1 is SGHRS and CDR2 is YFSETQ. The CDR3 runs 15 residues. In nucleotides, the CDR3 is TGCGCCAGCAGGTCACCCGGGACGGATTCCTACGAGCAGTACTTC. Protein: CASRSPGTDSYEQYF.

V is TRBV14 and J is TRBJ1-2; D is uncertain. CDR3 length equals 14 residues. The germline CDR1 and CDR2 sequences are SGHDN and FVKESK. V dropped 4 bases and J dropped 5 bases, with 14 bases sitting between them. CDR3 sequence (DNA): TGTGCCAGCAGCCCCTCCGGACCGCGGTATGGCTACACCTTC. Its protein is CASSPSGPRYGYTF.

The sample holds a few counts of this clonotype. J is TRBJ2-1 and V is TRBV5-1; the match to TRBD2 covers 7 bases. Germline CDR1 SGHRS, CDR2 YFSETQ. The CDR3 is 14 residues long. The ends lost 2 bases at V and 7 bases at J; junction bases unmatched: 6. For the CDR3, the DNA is TGCGCCAGCAGCTTCCAGGGAGGGATAAATGAGCAGTTCTTC. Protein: CASSFQGGINEQFF.

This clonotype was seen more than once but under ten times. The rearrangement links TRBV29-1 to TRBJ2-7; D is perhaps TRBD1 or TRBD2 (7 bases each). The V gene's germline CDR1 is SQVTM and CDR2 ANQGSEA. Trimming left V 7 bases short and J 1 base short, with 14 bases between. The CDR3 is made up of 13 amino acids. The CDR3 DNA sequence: TGCAGCGCCACCCAGGGGGGGTCCTACGAGCAGTACTTC. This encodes CSATQGGSYEQYF.

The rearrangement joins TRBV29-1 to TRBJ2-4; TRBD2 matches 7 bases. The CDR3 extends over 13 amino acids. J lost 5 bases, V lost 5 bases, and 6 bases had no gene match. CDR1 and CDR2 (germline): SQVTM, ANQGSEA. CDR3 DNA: TGCAGCGTTTCAGGGACTACCGAAAACATTCAGTACTTC. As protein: CSVSGTTENIQYF.

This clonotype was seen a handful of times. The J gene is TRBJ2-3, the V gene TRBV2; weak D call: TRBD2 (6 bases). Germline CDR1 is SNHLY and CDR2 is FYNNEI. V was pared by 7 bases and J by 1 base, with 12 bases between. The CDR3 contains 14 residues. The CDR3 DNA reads TGTGCCAGCAATGGAGCGGGCCGCACAGATACGCAGTATTTT. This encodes CASNGAGRTDTQYF.

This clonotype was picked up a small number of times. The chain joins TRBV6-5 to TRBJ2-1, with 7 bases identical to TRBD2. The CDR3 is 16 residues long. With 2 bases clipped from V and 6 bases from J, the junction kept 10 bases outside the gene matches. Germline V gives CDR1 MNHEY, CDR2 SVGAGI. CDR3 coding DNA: TGTGCCAGCAGTTACGGTCCGCGGGGGAGGCTCAATGAGCAGTTCTTC. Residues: CASSYGPRGRLNEQFF.

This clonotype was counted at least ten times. CDR3 nucleotide sequence: TGCGCCAGCAGCTTGGCGTCCCTGAAGAACAATGAGCAGTTCTTC. Its protein is CASSLASLKNNEQFF. The genes are TRBV5-1 and TRBJ2-1; D unclear. Trimming took 0 bases from V and 5 from J, leaving 12 bases between them. Germline CDR1 reads SGHRS; CDR2 reads YFSETQ. The CDR3 length is 15 residues.

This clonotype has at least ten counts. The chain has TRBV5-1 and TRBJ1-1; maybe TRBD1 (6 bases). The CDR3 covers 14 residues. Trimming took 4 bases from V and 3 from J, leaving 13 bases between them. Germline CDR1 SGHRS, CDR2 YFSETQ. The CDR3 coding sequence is TGCGCCAGCAGCACCTTGACAGGAGACACTGAAGCTTTCTTT. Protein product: CASSTLTGDTEAFF.

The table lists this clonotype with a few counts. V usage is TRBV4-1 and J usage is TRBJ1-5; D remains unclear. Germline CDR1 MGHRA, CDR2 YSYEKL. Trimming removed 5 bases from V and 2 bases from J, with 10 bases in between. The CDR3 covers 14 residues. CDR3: CASSTFAGNQPQHF. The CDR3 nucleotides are TGCGCCAGCAGCACATTTGCGGGCAATCAGCCCCAGCATTTT.

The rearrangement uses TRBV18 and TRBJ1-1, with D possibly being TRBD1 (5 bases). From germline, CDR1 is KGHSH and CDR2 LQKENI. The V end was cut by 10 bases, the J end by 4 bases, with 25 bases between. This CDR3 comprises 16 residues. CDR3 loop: CATTGPNGGYSTEAFF. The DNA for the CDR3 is TGTGCCACCACGGGTCCAAACGGGGGGTATAGCACTGAAGCTTTCTTT.

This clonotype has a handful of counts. The CDR3 sequence is CASWTGEKLFF. The CDR3 DNA sequence: TGTGCCTCTTGGACAGGGGAAAAACTGTTTTTT. The rearrangement joins TRBV10-3 to TRBJ1-4, with 8 bases matching TRBD1. CDR3 length equals 11 residues. The ends lost 11 bases at V and 8 bases at J; junction bases unmatched: 4. Germline assignment: CDR1 ENHRY and CDR2 SYGVKD.

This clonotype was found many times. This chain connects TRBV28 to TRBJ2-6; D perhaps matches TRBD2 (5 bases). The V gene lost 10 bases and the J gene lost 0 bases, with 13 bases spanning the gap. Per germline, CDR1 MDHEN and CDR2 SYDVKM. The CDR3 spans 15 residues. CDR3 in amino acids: CATSGRDSGANVLTF. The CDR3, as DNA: TGTGCCACCTCTGGACGGGACTCTGGGGCCAACGTCCTGACTTTC.

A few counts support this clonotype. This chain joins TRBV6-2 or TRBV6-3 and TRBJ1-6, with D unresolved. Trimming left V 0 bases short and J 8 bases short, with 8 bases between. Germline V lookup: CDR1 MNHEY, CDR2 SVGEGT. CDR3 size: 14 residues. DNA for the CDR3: TGTGCCAGCAGTTACTCGAGAAGGGATTCACCCCTCCACTTT. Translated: CASSYSRRDSPLHF.

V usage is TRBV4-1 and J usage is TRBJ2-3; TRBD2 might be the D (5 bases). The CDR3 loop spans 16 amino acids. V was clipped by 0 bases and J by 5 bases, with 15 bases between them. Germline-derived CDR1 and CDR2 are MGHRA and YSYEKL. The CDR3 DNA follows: TGCGCCAGCAGCCAAGAGTGGTCAGCGGTGGGAGATACGCAGTATTTT. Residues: CASSQEWSAVGDTQYF.

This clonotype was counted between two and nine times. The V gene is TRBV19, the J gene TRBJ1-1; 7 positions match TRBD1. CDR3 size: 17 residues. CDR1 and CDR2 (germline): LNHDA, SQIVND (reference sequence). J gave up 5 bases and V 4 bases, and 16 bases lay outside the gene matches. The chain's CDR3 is CASSKFPGILGQTEAFF. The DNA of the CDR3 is TGTGCCAGTAGTAAATTCCCGGGGATCCTGGGACAGACTGAAGCTTTCTTT.

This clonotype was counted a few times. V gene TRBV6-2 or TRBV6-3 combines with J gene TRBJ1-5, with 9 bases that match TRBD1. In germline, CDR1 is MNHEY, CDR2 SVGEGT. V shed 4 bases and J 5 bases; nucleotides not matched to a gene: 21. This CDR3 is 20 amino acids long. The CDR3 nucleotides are TGTGCCAGCAGTTGGGGGGGACAGGGCCCTTCTAGCGTGTTCGATCAGCCCCAGCATTTT. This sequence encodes CASSWGGQGPSSVFDQPQHF.

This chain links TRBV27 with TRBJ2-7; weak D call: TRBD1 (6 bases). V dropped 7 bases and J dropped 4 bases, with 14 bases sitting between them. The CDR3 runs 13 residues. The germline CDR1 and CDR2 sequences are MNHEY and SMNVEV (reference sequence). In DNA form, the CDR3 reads TGTGCCAGCATTCTAACAGGGAGATACGAGCAGTACTTC. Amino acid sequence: CASILTGRYEQYF.

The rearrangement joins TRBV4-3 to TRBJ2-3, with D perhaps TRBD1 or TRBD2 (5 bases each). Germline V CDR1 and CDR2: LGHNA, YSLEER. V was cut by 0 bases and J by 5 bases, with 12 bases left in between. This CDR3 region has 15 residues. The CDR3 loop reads CASSQERGARDTQYF. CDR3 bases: TGCGCCAGCAGCCAAGAAAGAGGGGCCCGAGATACGCAGTATTTT.